This is a list of T cell receptor beta chains from one sample in a study of radiotherapy plus CTLA-4 blockade in lung cancer. The protocol was immunoSEQ multiplex PCR, while the TCRdb copy is restricted to in-frame clones and leaves out a portion. This sample has approximately 60,000 clones, with roughly 80% found just once. The sequences come from peripheral blood, collected from a patient treated with radiotherapy plus ipilimumab. Receptors were obtained from a human donor with non-small cell lung cancer who had a complete response to radiotherapy plus ipilimumab. The CDR3 runs from the conserved cysteine through the conserved F or W. Clone size appears in some rows only: once, few, many, or a class for an expanded clone.

size: .; J: TRBJ1-2; V: TRBV12-5; CDR3: CASGQSNYGYTF
size: few; J: TRBJ1-2; V: TRBV5-1; CDR3: CASSPGTEYGYTF
size: .; J: TRBJ2-3; V: TRBV19; CDR3: CASSRGRDTDTQYF
size: few; J: TRBJ2-7; V: TRBV5-4; CDR3: CASSLGAGGPNYEQYF
size: .; J: TRBJ1-1; V: TRBV19; CDR3: CASNDRVTEAFF
size: .; J: TRBJ2-5; V: TRBV29-1; CDR3: CSVEAGGAETQYF
size: .; J: TRBJ1-5; V: TRBV19; CDR3: CASSIEGVGNQPQHF
size: .; J: TRBJ2-1; V: TRBV9; CDR3: CASSVSGEAYNEQFF
size: .; J: TRBJ1-5; V: TRBV5-6; CDR3: CASSQAIGGWSNQPQHF
size: .; J: TRBJ1-3; V: TRBV5-5; CDR3: CASSVDQGFGNTIYF
size: medium-sized; J: TRBJ2-2; V: TRBV6-4; CDR3: CASSAEAGPGTGELFF
size: .; J: TRBJ2-5; V: TRBV11-3; CDR3: CASRLTGRETQYF
size: .; J: TRBJ1-1; V: TRBV18; CDR3: CASSPREGDLNTEAFF
size: .; J: TRBJ1-3; V: TRBV2; CDR3: CASMIETTIYF
size: once; J: TRBJ2-1; V: TRBV5-4; CDR3: CASTPGGGHNEQFF
size: .; J: TRBJ1-1; V: TRBV7-8; CDR3: CASSPPGGRGEAFF
size: .; J: TRBJ1-1; V: TRBV2; CDR3: CASSEEQGGEAFF
size: .; J: TRBJ2-1; V: TRBV2; CDR3: CASRRLAGAIEQFF
size: .; J: TRBJ2-7; V: TRBV2; CDR3: CASSPNYEQYF
size: few; J: TRBJ1-2; V: TRBV10-3; CDR3: CAISEAGTGSNGYTF
size: .; J: TRBJ1-5; V: TRBV7-9; CDR3: CASSPGGWGSNQPQHF
size: .; J: TRBJ1-2; V: TRBV5-8; CDR3: CASSLAGTGVNYGYTF
size: .; J: TRBJ2-2; V: TRBV10-2; CDR3: CASSEMPGQGNTGELFF
size: once; J: TRBJ1-1; V: TRBV4-1; CDR3: CASSPQVPGRTEAFF
size: .; J: TRBJ2-7; V: TRBV7-2; CDR3: CASSLGSVAGGYEQYF
size: .; J: TRBJ2-5; V: TRBV7-8; CDR3: CASGASQETQYF
size: few; J: TRBJ2-2; V: TRBV7-9; CDR3: CASSLVTASGTGELFF